This TCR beta chain appears in the sequencing data of a study of blood T cell repertoires in COVID-19 (dated by TCRdb to 2020 to 2022). A note on the overall study: Collaborator samples came from the United States, Italy and Spain and covered acute and convalescent phases of COVID-19. The prospective study material was composed of cDNA or gDNA derived from T cells, B-cell-depleted T cells, or PBMCs. The dataset comprised deeply sampled blood TCRbeta repertoires from subjects exposed to, actively infected with, or recovered from COVID-19. The repertoires were released in a freely available public database intended as a resource for research on the immune response to SARS-CoV-2. The samples were drawn from the first 160 participants of the ongoing ImmuneRACE study and from 950 to 1,500 subjects provided by 6 global collaborators. Sample metadata almost always included a de-identified subject ID, COVID-19 status, age in years and sex. Where available, HLA class I and class II types were obtained from metadata supplied by the sample provider rather than from assay-based typing.

TCRbeta CDR3 regions were amplified from genomic DNA by means of the immunoSEQ Assay, a bias-controlled multiplex PCR. The authors' analysis ran thus. Within the assay, amplification of reference gene primers was used to estimate how many nucleated cells each sample contained. Sequence reads were collapsed and filtered to measure the absolute abundance of every unique TCRbeta CDR3 rearrangement. For each sample, productive Simpson clonality was calculated as the square root of Simpson's diversity index across productive rearrangements. TCRdb provides this immuneACCESS table in a form limited to in-frame rearrangements. Some clones are lacking; in checked studies, under half of them reflect an unresolved V gene, and why the rest are absent is not known. D and trimming come from the DNA, and the V and J calls and clone size come from that table. Within this sample are tens of thousands of clones, with 75% to 90% of them counted one time only. About 15% of the sample is in the top ten clones.

Collaborating institutions collected whole blood in K2EDTA tubes following their own protocols. For TCRbeta analysis, collaborator samples were shipped as frozen whole blood, as isolated PBMCs, or as DNA extracted from either sample type. Study-wide findings and limitations: How much clinical and demographic metadata was included differed by source and by participant, and the metadata was provided uncurated.

Remarks on this clone: Its antigen remains unidentified. No base-level quality is on record; no much larger clone is a single base apart.

Taken from cysteine to phenylalanine, the CDR3 has 15 residues. Of the read, only the CDR3 DNA is kept; its 45 bases are in frame from base 1. V drops 0 bases and J drops 6 bases, leaving 16 bases in between. The germline V gene sets CDR1 to SGHRS and CDR2 to YFSETQ. This clonotype originated in a male donor with acute or convalescent COVID-19. The chain is assembled from TRBV5-1 and TRBJ2-7, and possibly TRBD2, on 6 matching bases. Sequencing was done on a sample of peripheral blood. In nucleotide form, the sequence is TGCGCCAGCAGCTTGGGGCGGGTGGGAGGTACCGAGCAGTACTTC. Its product reads: CASSLGRVGGTEQYF.